This TCR beta chain was sequenced during a study of molecular identifiers for immune sequencing clone quantification. General study points: It was shown that clones above 20 RNA copies held over 99% of effector molecules, but under 1% in naive cells.

One entry per CDR3 protein results from TCRdb running MiXCR on the PCR reads. Of about 640,000 distinct CDR3 sequences in the sample, nearly 20% are singletons; the top ten hold around 0.9%. This CDR3 is built from 13 residues. V was clipped by 6 bases and J by 0 bases, with 12 bases between them. Germline V gives CDR1 DFQATT, CDR2 SNEGSKA (reference sequence). Note on this clonotype: Its specificity is not known.

The sample comprised naive CD8+ T cells from blood, with Jurkat cell RNA spiked in. Subset reported: FACS-sorted CD8+CD4-CCR7+CD45RA+ naive T cells. The V and J genes are TRBV20-1 and TRBJ2-7; TRBD1 is a possible D gene (5 bases). This sequence originates from a human donor in good health. Some libraries in this study had Jurkat cell RNA spiked in. The CDR3 here is CSADQTVSYEQYF. In DNA, the CDR3 is TGCAGTGCGGATCAGACAGTCTCCTACGAGCAGTACTTC.